The 11 T cell receptor beta chains in this list originate from one sample, sequenced in a study of blood T cell repertoires in COVID-19. Assay: immunoSEQ multiplex PCR; the TCRdb copy retains only in-frame clones and omits some. The sample shows approximately 96,000 clones, 90% to 95% of them seen only once. Sequencing was performed on peripheral blood. The receptors here all came from a man between 60 and 75 years old with acute or convalescent COVID-19.

The chain couples TRBV24-1 to TRBJ2-1, with D tentatively TRBD2 (6 bases). This CDR3 is 18 amino acids long. Trimming stripped 4 bases from V and 8 bases from J, with 26 bases between. Looked up from germline, CDR1 is KGHDR and CDR2 is SFDVKD. CDR3 sequence reads: CATSDQSAGSGFFHEQFF. The CDR3 DNA follows: TGTGCCACCAGTGACCAGAGCGCGGGGTCGGGCTTTTTCCATGAGCAGTTCTTC.

V usage is TRBV5-6 and J usage is TRBJ2-7, with D perhaps TRBD2 (6 bases). The CDR3 has 14 residues. Germline V lookup: CDR1 SGHDT, CDR2 YYEEEE. Deletions cut 2 bases from V and 10 bases from J, with 19 bases between. CDR3 sequence reads: CASSLGTQRQSQYF. The CDR3 nucleotides are TGTGCCAGCAGCTTAGGGACTCAAAGGCAATCTCAGTACTTC.

For this clone: Other DNA sequences from this sample encode an identical CDR3 as well. J is TRBJ1-5 and V is TRBV19; 10 nucleotides align to TRBD1. The CDR3 is made up of 14 amino acids. Germline lookup yields CDR1 LNHDA and CDR2 SQIVND (reference sequence). Unmatched junction bases numbered 1, after V lost 5 bases and J lost 3 bases. The CDR3 protein is CASSGTGDNQPQHF. The CDR3 DNA follows: TGTGCCAGTAGTGGGACAGGGGACAATCAGCCCCAGCATTTT.

The J gene is TRBJ2-3, the V gene TRBV11-3, with a weak D call TRBD2 (6 bases). Trimming left V 6 bases short and J 4 bases short, with 17 bases between. Germline CDR1 SGHNT, CDR2 YENEEA. The CDR3 runs 15 residues. CDR3 region: CASRPSYGGSDTQYF. In DNA form, the CDR3 reads TGTGCCAGCAGGCCTTCGTATGGAGGGTCAGATACGCAGTATTTT.

The genes are TRBV5-1 and TRBJ1-1, with unresolved D. Germline V gene data show CDR1 as SGHRS and CDR2 as YFSETQ. V was shortened by 1 base and J by 2 bases, with 9 bases between the two germline ends. The CDR3 consists of 14 residues. The CDR3 coding sequence is TGCGCCAGCAGCTTGAGCAGGTATAACACTGAAGCTTTCTTT. This codes for CASSLSRYNTEAFF.

The chain combines TRBV7-3 with TRBJ2-1, with TRBD2 matching 9 bases. Germline V gives CDR1 SGHTA, CDR2 FQGTGA. Trimming removed 4 bases from V and 8 bases from J; junction bases left unmatched: 15. The CDR3 sequence is 17 residues long. CDR3 in DNA: TGTGCCAGCAGCTCCAAACCCCCGGGGGTAGCGGGGGATGAGCAGTTCTTC. Its translation: CASSSKPPGVAGDEQFF.

The sample holds one count of this clone. The gene calls are TRBV28 and TRBJ2-4; 16 nucleotides agree with TRBD2. V was clipped by 2 bases and J by 0 bases; unmatched bases: 4. CDR1 is MDHEN, CDR2 SYDVKM, per germline. The CDR3 totals 19 residues. CDR3 region: CASSLRGLAGGLAKNIQYF. CDR3 DNA sequence: TGTGCCAGCAGTTTACGGGGACTAGCGGGAGGGTTAGCCAAAAACATTCAGTACTTC.

The rearrangement joins TRBV10-3 to TRBJ1-1; D uncertain. The CDR3 totals 14 residues. Trimming removed 0 bases from V and 5 bases from J, with 10 bases in between. Looked up from germline, CDR1 is ENHRY and CDR2 is SYGVKD. The CDR3 DNA reads TGTGCCATCAGTGAGTCGGAGGGAGAAACTGAAGCTTTCTTT. It yields the protein CAISESEGETEAFF.

The chain has TRBV12-3 or TRBV12-4 and TRBJ1-2; a weak D match, TRBD1 (5 bases). The CDR3 sequence is 11 residues long. Between the trimmed V and J ends, which lost 7 bases and 8 bases, there was a span of 11 bases. CDR3 in amino acids: CASNGGQGYTF. The CDR3 bases are TGTGCCAGCAACGGGGGTCAAGGCTACACCTTC.

This chain uses TRBV27 with TRBJ1-1; 9 positions match TRBD1. Looked up from germline, CDR1 is MNHEY and CDR2 is SMNVEV (reference sequence). The CDR3 sequence is 16 residues long. Unmatched junction bases numbered 14, after V lost 6 bases and J lost 6 bases. In DNA form, the CDR3 reads TGTGCCAGCAGCCACTCGGGACAGGGTGTTAAAGCTGAAGCTTTCTTT. This translates into CASSHSGQGVKAEAFF.

The chain combines TRBV4-2 with TRBJ2-3, with 10 bases matching TRBD2. The CDR3 loop spans 18 amino acids. Germline CDR1 reads LGHNA; CDR2 reads YNFKEQ. The junction had 9 bases not matched to a gene; V was cut back by 1 base and J by 2 bases. For the CDR3, the DNA is TGTGCCAGCAGCCAAGTTGGCCTAGCGGGGGAATCCACAGATACGCAGTATTTT. Amino acids: CASSQVGLAGESTDTQYF.